Listed below are T cell receptor beta chains from one sample, sequenced in a study of T cells after yellow fever vaccination. TCRdb itself ran the 5' RACE reads through MiXCR, one entry per CDR3 protein. The table has 510,000 or so distinct CDR3 sequences, around 21% seen once. The input for sequencing was PBMCs, taken 15 days after the yellow fever booster vaccination. Source of these receptors: a man aged 25 to 40 who received the YFV17D yellow fever vaccine. The CDR3 runs from the conserved cysteine through the conserved F or W. Each record gives: V gene, J gene, D gene, clone size, CDR3 protein, CDR3 DNA. The D gene is left open where the match is weak. Size tells how often a clone was seen (once, few, many) or the class of an expanded clone, and some rows leave it out.

>TRBV27|TRBJ2-5|TRBD2|few
CASSPNGGIGRGTQYF
TGTGCCAGCAGTCCAAACGGGGGGATCGGTCGTGGGACCCAGTACTTC
>TRBV7-9|TRBJ2-1|TRBD2|-
CASSLGLVNNEQFF
TGTGCCAGCAGCTTGGGACTAGTTAACAATGAGCAGTTCTTC
>TRBV6-2/TRBV6-3|TRBJ2-1|-|few
CATKIRGGYNEQFF
TGTGCCACCAAAATCAGGGGGGGCTACAATGAGCAGTTCTTC
>TRBV7-2|TRBJ2-1|-|-
CASKSVLHEQFF
TGTGCCAGCAAATCAGTGCTCCATGAGCAGTTCTTC
>TRBV21-1|TRBJ2-5|-|few
CARRLATKRTQYF
TGTGCCAGGCGACTAGCGACCAAGAGGACCCAGTACTTC
>TRBV12-3/TRBV12-4|TRBJ2-3|-|few
CASSSSQDYTDTQYF
TGTGCCAGCAGTTCCTCACAGGACTACACAGATACGCAGTATTTT
>TRBV7-9|TRBJ2-3|-|-
CASSMTVTDTQYF
TGTGCCAGCAGCATGACAGTGACAGATACGCAGTATTTT
>TRBV5-5|TRBJ2-7|TRBD1|-
CASSLVGTVGEQYF
TGTGCCAGCAGCTTGGTCGGGACAGTTGGCGAGCAGTACTTC
>TRBV20-1|TRBJ2-2|TRBD1|few
CSAASGGGELFF
TGCAGTGCGGCTTCAGGGGGCGGGGAGCTGTTTTTT
>TRBV7-9|TRBJ2-5|-|-
CASSTGKQETQYF
TGTGCCAGCAGCACGGGAAAACAAGAGACCCAGTACTTC
>TRBV30|TRBJ2-3|TRBD2|few
CAWTPGLADTQYF
TGTGCCTGGACCCCGGGACTAGCAGATACGCAGTATTTT
>TRBV6-5|TRBJ1-1|-|few
CASTRRQVFTEAFF
TGTGCCAGCACCCGACGACAGGTTTTCACTGAAGCTTTCTTT
>TRBV4-3|TRBJ2-5|-|-
CASSQESKETQYF
TGCGCCAGCAGCCAAGAATCCAAAGAGACCCAGTACTTC